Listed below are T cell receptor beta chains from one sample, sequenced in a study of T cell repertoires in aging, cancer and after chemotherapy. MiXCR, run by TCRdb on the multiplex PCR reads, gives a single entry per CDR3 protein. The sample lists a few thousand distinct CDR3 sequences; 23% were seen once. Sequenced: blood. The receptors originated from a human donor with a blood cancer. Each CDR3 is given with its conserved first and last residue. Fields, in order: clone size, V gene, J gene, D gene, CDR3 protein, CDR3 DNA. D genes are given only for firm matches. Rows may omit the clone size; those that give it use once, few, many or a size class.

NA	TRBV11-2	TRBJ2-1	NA	CASSLAGYSYNEQFF	TGTGCCAGCAGCTTAGCCGGGTACTCCTACAATGAGCAGTTCTTC
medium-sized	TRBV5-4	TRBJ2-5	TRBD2	CASSFQLAGDVETQYF	TGTGCCAGCAGCTTCCAACTAGCGGGAGATGTGGAGACCCAGTACTTC
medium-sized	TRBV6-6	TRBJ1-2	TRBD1	CASGTGGDYGYTF	TGTGCCAGCGGGACAGGGGGAGACTATGGCTACACCTTC
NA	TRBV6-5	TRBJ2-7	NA	CASRPGASYEQYF	TGTGCCAGCAGGCCGGGAGCGAGCTACGAGCAGTACTTC
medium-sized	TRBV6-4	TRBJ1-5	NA	CASSDTSNQPQHF	TGTGCCAGCAGTGACACTAGCAATCAGCCCCAGCATTTT
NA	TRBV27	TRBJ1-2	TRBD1	CASSSRGTYGGYTF	TGTGCCAGCAGTTCCAGGGGGACCTACGGTGGCTACACCTTC
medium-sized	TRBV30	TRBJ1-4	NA	CAWKFSTEKLFF	TGTGCCTGGAAATTTTCGACTGAAAAACTGTTTTTT
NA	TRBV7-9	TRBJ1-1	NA	CASSLGGRNTEAFF	TGTGCCAGCAGCTTAGGGGGACGGAACACTGAAGCTTTCTTT
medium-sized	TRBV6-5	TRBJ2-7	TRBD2	CASSWTSGGLYEQYF	TGTGCCAGCAGCTGGACTAGCGGGGGTCTCTACGAGCAGTACTTC
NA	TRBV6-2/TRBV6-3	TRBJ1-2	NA	CASSFPPGTGKGGYTF	TGTGCCAGCAGTTTCCCACCGGGGACTGGAAAGGGGGGCTACACCTTC
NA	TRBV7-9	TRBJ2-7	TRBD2	CVRSLGTSGSHVYEQYF	TGTGTCAGAAGCTTAGGGACTAGCGGGAGTCATGTATACGAGCAGTACTTC
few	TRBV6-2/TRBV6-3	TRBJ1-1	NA	CASSDGQLNTEAFF	TGTGCCAGCAGCGACGGACAGCTGAACACTGAAGCTTTCTTT
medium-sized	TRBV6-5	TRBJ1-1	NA	CASSYEGLLDTEAFF	TGTGCCAGCAGTTATGAGGGGTTGCTCGACACTGAAGCTTTCTTT
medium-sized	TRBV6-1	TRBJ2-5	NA	CASSEVGRDKTQYF	TGTGCCAGCAGTGAAGTGGGCAGGGACAAGACCCAGTACTTC
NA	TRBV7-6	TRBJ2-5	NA	CASSLLGRGYQETQYF	TGTGCCAGCAGCTTACTTGGGAGGGGGTACCAAGAGACCCAGTACTTC
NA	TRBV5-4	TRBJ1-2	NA	CASSQGGGDYGYTF	TGTGCCAGCAGCCAAGGAGGAGGGGACTATGGCTACACCTTC
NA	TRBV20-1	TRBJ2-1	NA	CSARDRFGGNEQFF	TGCAGTGCTAGAGATCGTTTTGGAGGCAATGAGCAGTTCTTC
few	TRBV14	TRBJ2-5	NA	CASSQDQAWGETQYF	TGTGCCAGCAGCCAAGATCAAGCCTGGGGAGAGACCCAGTACTTC
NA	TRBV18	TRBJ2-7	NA	CASSPLPSYKQYF	TGTGCCAGCTCACCACTTCCTAGCTACAAGCAGTACTTC
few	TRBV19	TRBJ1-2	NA	CASRGGSRGYGYTF	TGTGCCAGTAGGGGGGGTTCCAGGGGCTATGGCTACACCTTC
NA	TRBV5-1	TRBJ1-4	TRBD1	CTSSSGQGYEKLFF	TGCACCAGCAGCTCGGGACAGGGGTACGAAAAACTGTTTTTT
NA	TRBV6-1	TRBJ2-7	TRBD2	CASSRMAGGNSHEQYF	TGTGCCAGCAGCCGGATGGCGGGGGGGAACTCCCACGAGCAGTACTTC
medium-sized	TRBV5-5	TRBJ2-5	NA	CASSLSPSEETQYF	TGTGCCAGCAGCTTGTCCCCTAGCGAAGAGACCCAGTACTTC
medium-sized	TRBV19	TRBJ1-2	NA	CASSIGASGYTF	TGTGCCAGTAGTATAGGAGCTTCGGGCTACACCTTC
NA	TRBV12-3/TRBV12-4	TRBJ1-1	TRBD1	CASSFGTAYTEAFF	TGTGCCAGCAGTTTTGGGACAGCTTACACTGAAGCTTTCTTT
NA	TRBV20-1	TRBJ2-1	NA	CSARDDYAEGNEQFF	TGCAGTGCTAGGGATGACTACGCTGAGGGGAATGAGCAGTTCTTC
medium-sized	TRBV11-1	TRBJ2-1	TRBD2	CASSERLAAPYNEQFF	TGTGCCAGCAGCGAGCGACTAGCGGCCCCCTACAATGAGCAGTTCTTC
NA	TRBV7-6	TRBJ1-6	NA	CASSSDLGSANSPLHF	TGTGCCAGCAGCTCCGATCTAGGGTCAGCCAATTCACCCCTCCACTTT
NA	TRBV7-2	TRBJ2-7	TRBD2	CASSPRGLAAAYEQYF	TGTGCCAGCAGCCCAAGAGGTCTAGCGGCAGCCTACGAGCAGTACTTC
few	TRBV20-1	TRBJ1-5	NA	CSAREGRAPGGNQPQHF	TGCAGTGCTAGAGAGGGCAGGGCTCCCGGGGGCAATCAGCCCCAGCATTTT
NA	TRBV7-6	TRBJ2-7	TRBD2	CASSLGEGYEQYF	TGTGCCAGCAGCCTCGGGGAGGGCTACGAGCAGTACTTC
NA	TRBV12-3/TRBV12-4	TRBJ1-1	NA	CASSLMTEAFF	TGTGCCAGCAGTTTAATGACTGAAGCTTTCTTT
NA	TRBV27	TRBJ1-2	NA	CASSFGSGDGGYTF	TGTGCCAGCAGTTTTGGTTCAGGGGACGGCGGCTACACCTTC
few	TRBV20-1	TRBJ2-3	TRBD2	CSAASGRAEGTDTQYF	TGCAGTGCTGCCAGCGGGAGGGCCGAGGGGACAGATACGCAGTATTTT
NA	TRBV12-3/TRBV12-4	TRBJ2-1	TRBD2	CASSLAGGNSYNEQFF	TGTGCCAGCAGTTTAGCGGGAGGGAACTCCTACAATGAGCAGTTCTTC
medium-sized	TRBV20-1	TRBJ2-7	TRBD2	CSARDLQREGRYEQYF	TGCAGTGCTAGAGATCTCCAGCGGGAGGGTCGGTACGAGCAGTACTTC
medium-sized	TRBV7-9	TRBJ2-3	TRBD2	CASSPGLPTDTQYF	TGTGCCAGCAGCCCGGGACTACCCACAGATACGCAGTATTTT
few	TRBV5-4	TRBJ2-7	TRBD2	CASSGTSGSSTRQYF	TGTGCCAGCAGCGGAACTAGCGGGTCCTCTACGAGGCAGTACTTC
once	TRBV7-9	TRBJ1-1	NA	CASSIYSDGTEAFF	TGTGCCAGCAGCATCTACAGCGATGGCACTGAAGCTTTCTTT
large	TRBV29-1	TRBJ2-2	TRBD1	CSAGTANTGELFF	TGCAGCGCAGGGACAGCGAACACCGGGGAGCTGTTTTTT
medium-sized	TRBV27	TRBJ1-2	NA	CASSLNGKHYGYTF	TGTGCCAGCAGTTTAAACGGAAAGCACTATGGCTACACCTTC
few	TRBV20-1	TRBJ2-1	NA	CSASRGPSYNEQFF	TGCAGTGCTAGCCGGGGGCCCTCCTACAATGAGCAGTTCTTC
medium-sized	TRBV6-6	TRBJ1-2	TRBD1	CASSYPDRVPLYGYTF	TGTGCCAGCAGTTATCCAGACAGGGTCCCCCTCTATGGCTACACCTTC
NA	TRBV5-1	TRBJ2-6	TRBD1	CASSLRQGPGANVLTF	TGCGCCAGCAGCTTAAGACAGGGACCTGGGGCCAACGTCCTGACTTTC
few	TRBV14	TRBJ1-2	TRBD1	CASSQNSGGYGYTF	TGTGCCAGCAGCCAGAATTCAGGGGGATACGGCTACACCTTC
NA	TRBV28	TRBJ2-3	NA	CASSLRDTQYF	TGTGCCAGCAGTTTAAGAGATACGCAGTATTTT
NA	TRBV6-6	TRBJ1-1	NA	CASSYWAEACF	TGTGCCAGCAGTTACTGGGCTGAAGCTTGCTTT
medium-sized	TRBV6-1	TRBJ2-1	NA	CASSEVGEQFF	TGTGCCAGCAGTGAAGTGGGTGAGCAGTTCTTC
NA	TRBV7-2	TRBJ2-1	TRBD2	CASSLVRLLAGRENNEQFF	TGTGCCAGCAGCTTAGTTAGGTTACTAGCGGGGCGGGAAAACAATGAGCAGTTCTTC
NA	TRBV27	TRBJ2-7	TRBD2	CASSLRAGVRYEQYF	TGTGCCAGCAGTCTCAGAGCGGGAGTACGCTACGAGCAGTACTTC
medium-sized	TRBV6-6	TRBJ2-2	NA	CASSYVREGGELFF	TGTGCCAGCAGTTACGTCAGGGAAGGCGGGGAGCTGTTTTTT